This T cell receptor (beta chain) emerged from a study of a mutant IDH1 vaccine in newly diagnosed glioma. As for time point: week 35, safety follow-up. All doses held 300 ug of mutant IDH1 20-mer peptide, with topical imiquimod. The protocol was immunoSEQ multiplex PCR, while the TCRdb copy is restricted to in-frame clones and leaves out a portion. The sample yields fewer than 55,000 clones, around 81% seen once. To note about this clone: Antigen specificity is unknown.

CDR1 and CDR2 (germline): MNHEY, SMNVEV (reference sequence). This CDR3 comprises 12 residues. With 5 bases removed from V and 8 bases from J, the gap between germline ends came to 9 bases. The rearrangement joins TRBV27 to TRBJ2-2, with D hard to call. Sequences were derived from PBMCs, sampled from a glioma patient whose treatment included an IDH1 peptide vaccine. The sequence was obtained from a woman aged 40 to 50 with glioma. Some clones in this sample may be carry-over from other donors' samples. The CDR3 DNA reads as TGTGCCAGCAGTCCAGACTCGGGGGAGCTGTTTTTT. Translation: CASSPDSGELFF.